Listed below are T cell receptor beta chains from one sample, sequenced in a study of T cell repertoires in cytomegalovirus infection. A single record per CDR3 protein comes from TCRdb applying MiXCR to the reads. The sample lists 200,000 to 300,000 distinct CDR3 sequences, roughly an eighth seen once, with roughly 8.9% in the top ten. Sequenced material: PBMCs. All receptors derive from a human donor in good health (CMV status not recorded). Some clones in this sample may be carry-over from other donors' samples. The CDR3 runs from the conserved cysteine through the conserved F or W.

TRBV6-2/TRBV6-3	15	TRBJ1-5	CASSGTAPINQPQHF
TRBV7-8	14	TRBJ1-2	CASSFSREYYGYTF
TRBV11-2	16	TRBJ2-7	CASSLGGLAGTYEQYF
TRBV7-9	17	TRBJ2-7	CASSLALLGQGIYEQYF
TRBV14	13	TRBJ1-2	CASSPGQGRGYTF
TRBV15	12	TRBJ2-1	CATSMTNNEQFF
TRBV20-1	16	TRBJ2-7	CSATSRTSGSSYEQYF
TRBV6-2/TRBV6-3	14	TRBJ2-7	CASTRGVGSYEQYF
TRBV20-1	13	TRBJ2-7	CSARGTTYYEQYF
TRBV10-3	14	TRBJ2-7	CAISESRGGYEQYF
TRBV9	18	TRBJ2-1	CASSGSVTSALTYNEQFF
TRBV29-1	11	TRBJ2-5	CSVDDPQTQYF
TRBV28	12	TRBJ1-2	CASSFRTYGYTF
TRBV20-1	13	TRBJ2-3	CSAKDIPTDTQYF
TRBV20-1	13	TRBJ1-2	CSASMRQNYGYTF
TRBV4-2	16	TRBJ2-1	CASSQEGAGGPVEQFF
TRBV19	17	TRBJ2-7	CASSIETSGRPSYEQYF
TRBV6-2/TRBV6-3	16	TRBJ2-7	CASSYSGQGLTYEQYF
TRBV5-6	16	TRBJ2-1	CASSLALIADNNEQFF
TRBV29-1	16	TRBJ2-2	CSVAPASGSNTGELFF
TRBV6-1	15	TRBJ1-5	CASNQGGRRDQPQHF
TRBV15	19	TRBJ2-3	CATSRHKLGTSGGWDTQYF
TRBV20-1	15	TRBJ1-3	CSARLPGQGVNTIYF
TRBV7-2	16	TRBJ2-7	CASSRYSGGVSYEQYF
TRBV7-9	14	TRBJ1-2	CASSSMGGKGGYTF
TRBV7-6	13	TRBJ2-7	CASSWSRDYEQYF
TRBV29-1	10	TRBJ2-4	CSVLENIQYF
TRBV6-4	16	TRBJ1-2	CASSDSEGTASDGYTF